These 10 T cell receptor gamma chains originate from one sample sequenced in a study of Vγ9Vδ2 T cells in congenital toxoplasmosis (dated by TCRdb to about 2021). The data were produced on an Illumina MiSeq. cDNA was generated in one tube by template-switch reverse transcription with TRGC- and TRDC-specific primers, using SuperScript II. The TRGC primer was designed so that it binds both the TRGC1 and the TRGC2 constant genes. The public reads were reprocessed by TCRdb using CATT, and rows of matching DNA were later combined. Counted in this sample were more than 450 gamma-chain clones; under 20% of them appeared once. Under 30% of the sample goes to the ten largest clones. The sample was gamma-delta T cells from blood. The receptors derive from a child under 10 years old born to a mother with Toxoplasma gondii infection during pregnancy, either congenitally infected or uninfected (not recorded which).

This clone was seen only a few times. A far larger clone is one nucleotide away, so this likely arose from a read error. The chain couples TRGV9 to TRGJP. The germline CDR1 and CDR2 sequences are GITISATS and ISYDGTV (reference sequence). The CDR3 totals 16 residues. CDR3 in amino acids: CALWEVQELDKKIKVF. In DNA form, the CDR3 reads TGTGCCTTGTGGGAGGTGCAAGAGTTGGACAAAAAAATCAAGGTATTT.

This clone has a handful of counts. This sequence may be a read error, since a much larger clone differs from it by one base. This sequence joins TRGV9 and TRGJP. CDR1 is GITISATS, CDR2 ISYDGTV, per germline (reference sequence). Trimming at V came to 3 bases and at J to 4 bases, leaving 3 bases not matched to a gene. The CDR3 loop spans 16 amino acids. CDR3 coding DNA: TGTGCCTTGTGGGAGATACAAGAGTTGGGCAAAAAAATCAAGGTATTT. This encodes CALWEIQELGKKIKVF.

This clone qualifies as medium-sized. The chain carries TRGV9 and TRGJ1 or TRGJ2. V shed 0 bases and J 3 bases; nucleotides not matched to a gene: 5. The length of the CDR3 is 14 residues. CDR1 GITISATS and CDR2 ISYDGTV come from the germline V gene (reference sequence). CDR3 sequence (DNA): TGTGCCTTGTGGGAGGTGCGGGGTTATTATAAGAAACTCTTT. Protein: CALWEVRGYYKKLF.

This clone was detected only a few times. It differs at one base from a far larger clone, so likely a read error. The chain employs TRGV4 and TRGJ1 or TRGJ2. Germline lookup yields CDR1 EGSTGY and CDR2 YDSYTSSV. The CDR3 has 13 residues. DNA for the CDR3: TGTGCCACCTGGAAAAGACTTTATTATAAGAGACTCTTT. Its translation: CATWKRLYYKRLF.

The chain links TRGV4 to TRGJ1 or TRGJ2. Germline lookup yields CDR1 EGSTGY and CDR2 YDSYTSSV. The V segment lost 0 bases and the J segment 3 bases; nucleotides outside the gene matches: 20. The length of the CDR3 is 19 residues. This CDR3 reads CATWDGANLYNALYYKKLF. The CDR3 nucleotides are TGTGCCACCTGGGATGGGGCAAATCTTTACAATGCCCTTTATTATAAGAAACTCTTT.

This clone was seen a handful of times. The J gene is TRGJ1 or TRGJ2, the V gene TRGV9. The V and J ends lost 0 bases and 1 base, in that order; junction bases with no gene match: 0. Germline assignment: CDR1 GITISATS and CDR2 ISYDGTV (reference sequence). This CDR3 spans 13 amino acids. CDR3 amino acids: CALWEVNYYKKLF. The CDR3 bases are TGTGCCTTGTGGGAGGTGAATTATTATAAGAAACTCTTT.

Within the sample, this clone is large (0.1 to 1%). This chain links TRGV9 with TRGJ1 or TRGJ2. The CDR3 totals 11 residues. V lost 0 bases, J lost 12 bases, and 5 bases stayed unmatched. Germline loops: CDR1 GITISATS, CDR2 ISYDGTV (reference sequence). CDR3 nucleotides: TGTGCCTTGTGGGAGGTGCAAAGGAAACTCTTT. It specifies CALWEVQRKLF.

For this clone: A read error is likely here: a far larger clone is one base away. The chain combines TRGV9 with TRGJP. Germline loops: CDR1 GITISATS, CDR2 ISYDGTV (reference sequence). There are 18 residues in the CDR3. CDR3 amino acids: CALWAVHPQELGKKIKVF. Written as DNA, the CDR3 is TGTGCCTTGTGGGCGGTGCACCCGCAAGAGTTGGGCAAAAAAATCAAGGTATTT.

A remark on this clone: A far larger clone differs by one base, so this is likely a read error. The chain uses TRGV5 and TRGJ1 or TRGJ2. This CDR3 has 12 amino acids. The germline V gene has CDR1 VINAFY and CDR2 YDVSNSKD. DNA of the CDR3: TGTGCCTCCTGGGGGAATTATTATAAGAAACTCTTT. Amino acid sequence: CASWGNYYKKLF.

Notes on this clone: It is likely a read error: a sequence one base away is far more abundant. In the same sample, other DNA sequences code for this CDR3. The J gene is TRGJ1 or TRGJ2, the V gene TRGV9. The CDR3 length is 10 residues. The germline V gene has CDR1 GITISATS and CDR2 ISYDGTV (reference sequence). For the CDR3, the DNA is TGCGCCTTGTGGGAGGTGGCGAAACTCTTT. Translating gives CALWEVAKLF.